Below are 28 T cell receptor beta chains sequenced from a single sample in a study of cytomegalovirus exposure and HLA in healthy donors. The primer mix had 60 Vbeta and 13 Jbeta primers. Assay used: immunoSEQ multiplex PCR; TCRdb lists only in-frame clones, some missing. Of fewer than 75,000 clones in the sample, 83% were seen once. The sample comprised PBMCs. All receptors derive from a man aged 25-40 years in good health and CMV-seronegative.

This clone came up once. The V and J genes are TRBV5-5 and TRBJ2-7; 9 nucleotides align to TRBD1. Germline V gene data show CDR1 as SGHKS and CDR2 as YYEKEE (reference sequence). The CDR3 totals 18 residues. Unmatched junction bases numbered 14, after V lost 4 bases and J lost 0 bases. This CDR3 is CASSPEGTGQGPSYEQYF. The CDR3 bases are TGTGCCAGCAGCCCGGAGGGGACGGGACAGGGACCCTCCTACGAGCAGTACTTC.

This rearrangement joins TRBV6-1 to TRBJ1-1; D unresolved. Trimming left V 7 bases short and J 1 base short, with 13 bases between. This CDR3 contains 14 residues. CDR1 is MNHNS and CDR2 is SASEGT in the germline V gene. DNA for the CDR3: TGTGCCAGCAACCTGCAAATCGGGAACACTGAAGCTTTCTTT. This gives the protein CASNLQIGNTEAFF.

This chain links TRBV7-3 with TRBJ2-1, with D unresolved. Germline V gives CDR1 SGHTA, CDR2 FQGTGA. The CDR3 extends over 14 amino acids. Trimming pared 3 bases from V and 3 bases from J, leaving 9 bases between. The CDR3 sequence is CASSFVPGYNEQFF. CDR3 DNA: TGTGCCAGCAGCTTTGTTCCGGGCTACAATGAGCAGTTCTTC.

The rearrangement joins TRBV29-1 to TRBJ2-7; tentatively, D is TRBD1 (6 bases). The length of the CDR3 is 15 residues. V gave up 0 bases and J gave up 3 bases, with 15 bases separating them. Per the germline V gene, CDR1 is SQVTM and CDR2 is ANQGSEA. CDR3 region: CSVEDPATGNYEQYF. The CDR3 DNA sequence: TGCAGCGTTGAAGATCCCGCGACAGGAAACTACGAGCAGTACTTC.

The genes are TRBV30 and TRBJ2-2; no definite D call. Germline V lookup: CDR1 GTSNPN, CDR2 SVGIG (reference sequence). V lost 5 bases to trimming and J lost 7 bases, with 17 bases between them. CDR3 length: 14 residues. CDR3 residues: CAWETSWSYGELFF. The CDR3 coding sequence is TGTGCCTGGGAAACATCATGGTCTTACGGGGAGCTGTTTTTT.

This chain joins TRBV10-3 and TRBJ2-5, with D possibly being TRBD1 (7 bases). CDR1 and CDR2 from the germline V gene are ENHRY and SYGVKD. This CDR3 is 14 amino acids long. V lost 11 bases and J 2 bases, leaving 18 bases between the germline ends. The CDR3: CASWGGTEQETQYF. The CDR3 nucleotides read TGTGCCTCCTGGGGCGGGACAGAGCAAGAGACCCAGTACTTC.

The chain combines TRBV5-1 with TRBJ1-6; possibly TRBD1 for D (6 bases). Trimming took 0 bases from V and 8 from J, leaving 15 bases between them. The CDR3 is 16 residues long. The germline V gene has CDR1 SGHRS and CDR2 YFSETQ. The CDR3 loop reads CASSLEGGASYSPLHF. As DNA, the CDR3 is TGCGCCAGCAGCTTGGAGGGGGGGGCTAGTTATTCACCCCTCCACTTT. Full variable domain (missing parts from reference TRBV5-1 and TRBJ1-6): KAGVTQTPRYLIKTRGQQVTLSCSPISGHRSVSWYQQTPGQGLQFLFEYFSETQRNKGNFPGRFSGRQFSNSRSEMNVSTLELGDSALYLCASSLEGGASYSPLHFGNGTRLTVT.

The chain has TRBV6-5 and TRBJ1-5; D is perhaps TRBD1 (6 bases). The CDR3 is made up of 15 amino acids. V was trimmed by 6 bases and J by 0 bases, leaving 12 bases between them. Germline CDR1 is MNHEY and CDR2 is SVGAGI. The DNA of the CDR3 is TGTGCCAGCAGCCCACAGGGAGTTAGCAATCAGCCCCAGCATTTT. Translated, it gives CASSPQGVSNQPQHF.

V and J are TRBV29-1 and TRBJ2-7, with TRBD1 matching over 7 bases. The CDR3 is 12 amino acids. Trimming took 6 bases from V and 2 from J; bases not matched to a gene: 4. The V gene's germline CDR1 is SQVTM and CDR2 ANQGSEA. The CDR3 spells CSVGRGPYEQYF. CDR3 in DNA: TGCAGCGTGGGTAGGGGGCCCTACGAGCAGTACTTC.

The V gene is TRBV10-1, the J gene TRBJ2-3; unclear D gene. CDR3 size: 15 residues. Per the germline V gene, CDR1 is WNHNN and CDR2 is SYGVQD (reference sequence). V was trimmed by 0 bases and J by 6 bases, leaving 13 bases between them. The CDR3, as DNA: TGCGCCAGCAGTGAGTCGGCAGGCCCTACGGATACGCAGTATTTT. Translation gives CASSESAGPTDTQYF.

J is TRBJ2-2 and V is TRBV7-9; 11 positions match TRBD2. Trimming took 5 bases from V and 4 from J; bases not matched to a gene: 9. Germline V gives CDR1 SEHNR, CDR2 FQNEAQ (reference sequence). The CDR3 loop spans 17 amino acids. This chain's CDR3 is CASSPLAGGPGTGELFF. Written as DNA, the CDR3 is TGTGCCAGCAGCCCATTAGCGGGAGGGCCGGGCACCGGGGAGCTGTTTTTT.

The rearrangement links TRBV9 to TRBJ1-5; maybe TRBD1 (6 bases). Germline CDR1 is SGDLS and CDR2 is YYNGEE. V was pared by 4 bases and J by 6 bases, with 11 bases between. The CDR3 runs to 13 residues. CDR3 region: CASSTGGGQPQHF. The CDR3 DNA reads TGTGCCAGCAGCACGGGGGGCGGTCAGCCCCAGCATTTT. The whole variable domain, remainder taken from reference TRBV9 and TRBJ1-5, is DSGVTQTPKHLITATGQRVTLRCSPRSGDLSVYWYQQSLDQGLQFLIQYYNGEERAKGNILERFSAQQFPDLHSELNLSSLELGDSALYFCASSTGGGQPQHFGDGTRLSIL.

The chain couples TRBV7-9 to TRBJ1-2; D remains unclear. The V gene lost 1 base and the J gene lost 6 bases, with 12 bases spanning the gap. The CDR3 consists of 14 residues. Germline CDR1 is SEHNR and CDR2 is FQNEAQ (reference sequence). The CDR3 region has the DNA TGTGCCAGCAGCTTAGGAGCAGGCTTGGATGGCTACACCTTC. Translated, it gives CASSLGAGLDGYTF.

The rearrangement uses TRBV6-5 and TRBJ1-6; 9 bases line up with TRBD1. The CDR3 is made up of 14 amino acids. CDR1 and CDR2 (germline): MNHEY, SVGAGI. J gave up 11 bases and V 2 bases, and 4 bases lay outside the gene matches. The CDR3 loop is CASSYGDRVTPLHF. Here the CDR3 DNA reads TGTGCCAGCAGTTACGGGGACAGGGTCACACCCCTCCACTTT.

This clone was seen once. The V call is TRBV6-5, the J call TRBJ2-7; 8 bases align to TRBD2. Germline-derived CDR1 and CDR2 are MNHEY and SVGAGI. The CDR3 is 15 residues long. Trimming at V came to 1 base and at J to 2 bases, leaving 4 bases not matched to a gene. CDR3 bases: TGTGCCAGCAGTTACTGGCGGGGGGCTGCCTACGAGCAGTACTTC. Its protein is CASSYWRGAAYEQYF.

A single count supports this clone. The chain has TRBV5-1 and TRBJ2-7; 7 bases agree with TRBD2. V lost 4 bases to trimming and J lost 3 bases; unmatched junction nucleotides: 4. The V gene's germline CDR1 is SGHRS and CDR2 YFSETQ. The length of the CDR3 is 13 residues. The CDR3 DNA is TGCGCCAGCAGCCCTGCTAGCGGCTACGAGCAGTACTTC. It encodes CASSPASGYEQYF. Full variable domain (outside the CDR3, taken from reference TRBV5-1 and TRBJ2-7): KAGVTQTPRYLIKTRGQQVTLSCSPISGHRSVSWYQQTPGQGLQFLFEYFSETQRNKGNFPGRFSGRQFSNSRSEMNVSTLELGDSALYLCASSPASGYEQYFGPGTRLTVT.

CDR3 sequence: CASGSDRATNEKLFF. The CDR3 nucleotides are TGTGCCAGCGGGTCCGACAGGGCAACTAATGAAAAACTGTTTTTT. The rearrangement links TRBV2 to TRBJ1-4; TRBD1 matches at 7 bases. This CDR3 has 15 amino acids. CDR1 and CDR2 from the germline V gene are SNHLY and FYNNEI. V shed 8 bases and J 0 bases; nucleotides not matched to a gene: 6.

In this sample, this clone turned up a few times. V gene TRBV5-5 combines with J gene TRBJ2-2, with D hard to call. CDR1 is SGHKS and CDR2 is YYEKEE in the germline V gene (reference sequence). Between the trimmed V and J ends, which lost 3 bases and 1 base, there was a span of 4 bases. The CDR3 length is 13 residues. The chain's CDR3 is CASSSGNTGELFF. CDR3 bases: TGTGCCAGCAGCTCCGGGAACACCGGGGAGCTGTTTTTT.

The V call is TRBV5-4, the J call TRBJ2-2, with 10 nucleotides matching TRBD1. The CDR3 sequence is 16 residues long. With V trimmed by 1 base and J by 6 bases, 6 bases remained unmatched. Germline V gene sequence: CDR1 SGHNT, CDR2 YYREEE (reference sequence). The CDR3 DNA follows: TGTGCCAGCAGCTTGCCGGGACAGGGGATGTCCGGGGAGCTGTTTTTT. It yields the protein CASSLPGQGMSGELFF.

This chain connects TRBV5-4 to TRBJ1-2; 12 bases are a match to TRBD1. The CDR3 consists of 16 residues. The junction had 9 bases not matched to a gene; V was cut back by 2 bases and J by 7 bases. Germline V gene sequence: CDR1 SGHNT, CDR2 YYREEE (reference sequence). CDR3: CASSFGPGQGASGYTF. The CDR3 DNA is TGTGCCAGCAGCTTTGGACCGGGACAGGGGGCGTCTGGCTACACCTTC.

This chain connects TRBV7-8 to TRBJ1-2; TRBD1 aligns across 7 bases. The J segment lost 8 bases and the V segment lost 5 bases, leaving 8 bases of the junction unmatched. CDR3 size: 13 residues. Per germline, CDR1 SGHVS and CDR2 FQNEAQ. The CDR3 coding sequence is TGTGCCAGCAGCCCCACAGGGGCCTGGGGCTACACCTTC. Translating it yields CASSPTGAWGYTF.

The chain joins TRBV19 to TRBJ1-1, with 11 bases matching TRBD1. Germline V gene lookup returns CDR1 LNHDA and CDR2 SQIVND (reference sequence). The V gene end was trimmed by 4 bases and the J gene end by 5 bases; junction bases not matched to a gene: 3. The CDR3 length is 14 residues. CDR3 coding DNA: TGTGCCAGTAGTAGGGACAGGGGGAGGACTGAAGCTTTCTTT. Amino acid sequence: CASSRDRGRTEAFF.

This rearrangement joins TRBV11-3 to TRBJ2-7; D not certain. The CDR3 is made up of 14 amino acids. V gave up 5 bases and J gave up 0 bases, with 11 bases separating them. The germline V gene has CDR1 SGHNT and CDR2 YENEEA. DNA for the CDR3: TGTGCCAGCAGCCCTTGGGCGAACTCCTACGAGCAGTACTTC. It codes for CASSPWANSYEQYF.

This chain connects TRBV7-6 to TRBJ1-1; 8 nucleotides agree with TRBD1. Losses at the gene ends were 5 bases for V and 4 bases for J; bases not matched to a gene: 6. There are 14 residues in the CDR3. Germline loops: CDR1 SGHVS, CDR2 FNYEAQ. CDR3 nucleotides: TGTGCCAGCAGCAGCCGGACAGGGAGCACTGAAGCTTTCTTT. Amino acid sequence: CASSSRTGSTEAFF.

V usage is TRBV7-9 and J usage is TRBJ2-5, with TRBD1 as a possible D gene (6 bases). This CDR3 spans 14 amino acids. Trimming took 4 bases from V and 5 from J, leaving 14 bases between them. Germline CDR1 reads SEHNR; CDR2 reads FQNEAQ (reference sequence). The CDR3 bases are TGTGCCAGCAGCTCCCAGACAGGAGATGAGACCCAGTACTTC. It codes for CASSSQTGDETQYF.

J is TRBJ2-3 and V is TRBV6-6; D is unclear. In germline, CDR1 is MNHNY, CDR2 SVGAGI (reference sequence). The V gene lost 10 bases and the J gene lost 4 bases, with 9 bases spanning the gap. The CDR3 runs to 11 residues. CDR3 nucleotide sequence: TGTGCCACTTGGCTCGCAGATACGCAGTATTTT. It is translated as CATWLADTQYF.

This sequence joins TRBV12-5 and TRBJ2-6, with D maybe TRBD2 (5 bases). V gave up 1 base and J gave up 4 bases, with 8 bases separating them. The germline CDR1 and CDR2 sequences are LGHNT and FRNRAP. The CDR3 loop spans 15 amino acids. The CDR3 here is CASGLGGPGANVLTF. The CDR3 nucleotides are TGTGCTAGTGGTTTGGGAGGGCCCGGGGCCAACGTCCTGACTTTC.

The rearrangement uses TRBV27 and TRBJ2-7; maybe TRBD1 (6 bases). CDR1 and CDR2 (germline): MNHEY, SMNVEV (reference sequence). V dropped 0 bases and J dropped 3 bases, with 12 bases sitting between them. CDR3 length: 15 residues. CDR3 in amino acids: CASSLSGTLNYEQYF. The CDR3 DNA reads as TGTGCCAGCAGTTTATCAGGGACATTAAACTACGAGCAGTACTTC.